Included here is one T cell receptor (beta chain) sequence, with context. Its target is not known. The data belong to a study of graft-versus-host responses after intestinal transplantation. Study-level background: Recipients had multivisceral, liver-intestinal, or isolated intestinal transplants. Induction with anti-thymocyte globulin, then tacrolimus and steroids for roughly three years, was given to all recipients.

Only in-frame clones appear in the TCRdb table, and some are missing; sequencing was by immunoSEQ multiplex PCR. The repertoire holds about 9,500 clones, 70% to 90% seen once, with 9.9% in the top ten. Findings and caveats of the study: Recipient bone marrow held GvH clones, some seen earlier in ileum or blood.

Germline CDR1 is SQVTM and CDR2 is ANQGSEA. This CDR3 contains 11 residues. The V end was cut by 8 bases, the J end by 3 bases, with 10 bases between. This chain uses TRBV29-1 with TRBJ2-5; D is unresolved. This specimen consisted of PBMCs, obtained approximately 240 days after intestinal transplant. The clonotype comes from a human patient who received an intestinal transplant, so some T cells may come from the graft donor. The CDR3 spells CSFAAEETQYF. The CDR3 nucleotides read TGCAGCTTCGCAGCCGAAGAGACCCAGTACTTC.